Ten or more counts support the clone carrying this T cell receptor (beta chain). Its antigen is unknown. No ophthalmopathy progression within 18 months constituted stable Graves' hyperthyroidism. Thyroid ultrasound and orbital computed tomography, with clinical symptoms and serum thyroxine and TRAb, informed diagnoses. This entry comes from a study of T cells in Graves' hyperthyroidism and ophthalmopathy. Study as a whole: Sampling of peripheral blood happened at initial diagnosis, prior to any treatment.

From RNA transcripts, TCR beta CDR3 regions were amplified. During a first-round RT-PCR of the TCR CDR3, the HTBI primer set was used. TCRdb reanalysed the multiplex PCR reads using MiXCR and keeps one entry per CDR3 protein. The table lists about 400,000 distinct CDR3 sequences, about 25% of them singletons, with 73% in the top ten. Whole-study results and caveats: Among clonotypes expanded in thyroid above 0.001, most were also found in blood.

Sequencing was done on a sample of blood. This sequence was found in a man aged 45-65 years with Graves' hyperthyroidism.

CDR3 DNA: TGTGCCAGCAGTTTATGGCAGGGGGACACTGAAGCTTTCTTT. This codes for CASSLWQGDTEAFF. The chain is built from TRBV27 and TRBJ1-1; 7 nucleotides line up with TRBD1. J lost 3 bases, V lost 1 base, and 2 bases had no gene match. CDR3 length: 14 residues. The germline V gene encodes CDR1 MNHEY and CDR2 SMNVEV (reference sequence).